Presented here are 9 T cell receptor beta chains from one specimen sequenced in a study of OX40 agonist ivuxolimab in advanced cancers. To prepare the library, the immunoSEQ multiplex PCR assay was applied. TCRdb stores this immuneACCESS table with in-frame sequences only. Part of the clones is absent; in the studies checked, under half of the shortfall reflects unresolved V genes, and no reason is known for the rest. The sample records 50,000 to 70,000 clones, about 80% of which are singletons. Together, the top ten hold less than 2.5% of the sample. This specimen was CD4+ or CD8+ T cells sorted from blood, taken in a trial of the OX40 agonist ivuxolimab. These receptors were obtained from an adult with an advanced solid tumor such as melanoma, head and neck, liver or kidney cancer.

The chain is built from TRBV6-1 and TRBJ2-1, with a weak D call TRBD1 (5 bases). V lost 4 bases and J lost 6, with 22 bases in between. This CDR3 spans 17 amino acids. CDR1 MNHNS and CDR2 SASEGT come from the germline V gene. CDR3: CASSAPGRGPWGNEQFF. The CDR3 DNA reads TGTGCCAGCAGTGCCCCTGGAAGGGGTCCTTGGGGCAATGAGCAGTTCTTC.

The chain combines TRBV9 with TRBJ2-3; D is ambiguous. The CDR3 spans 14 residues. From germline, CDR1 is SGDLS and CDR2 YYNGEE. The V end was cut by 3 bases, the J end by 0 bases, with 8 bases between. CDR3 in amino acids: CASSATPSTDTQYF. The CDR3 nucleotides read TGTGCCAGCAGCGCGACACCTAGCACAGATACGCAGTATTTT.

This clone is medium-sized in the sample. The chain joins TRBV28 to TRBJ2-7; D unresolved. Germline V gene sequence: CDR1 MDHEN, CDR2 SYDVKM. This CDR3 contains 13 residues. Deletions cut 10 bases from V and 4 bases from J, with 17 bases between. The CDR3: CANLRAEPYEQYF. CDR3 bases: TGTGCCAACCTCCGGGCAGAACCATACGAGCAGTACTTC. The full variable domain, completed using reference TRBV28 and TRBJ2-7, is DVKVTQSSRYLVKRTGEKVFLECVQDMDHENMFWYRQDPGLGLRLIYFSYDVKMKEKGDIPEGYSVSREKKERFSLILESASTNQTSMYLCANLRAEPYEQYFGPGTRLTVT.

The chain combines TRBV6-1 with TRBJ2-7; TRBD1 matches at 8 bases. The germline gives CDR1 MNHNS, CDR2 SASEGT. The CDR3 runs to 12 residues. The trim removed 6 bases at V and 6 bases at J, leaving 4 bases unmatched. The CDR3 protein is CASSLQGVEQYF. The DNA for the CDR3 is TGTGCCAGCAGCCTACAGGGGGTCGAGCAGTACTTC.

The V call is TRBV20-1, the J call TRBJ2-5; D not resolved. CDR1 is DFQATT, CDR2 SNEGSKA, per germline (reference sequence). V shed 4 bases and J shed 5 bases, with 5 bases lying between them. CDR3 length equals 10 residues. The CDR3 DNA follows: TGCAGTGCTAACTGGGAGACCCAGTACTTC. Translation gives CSANWETQYF.

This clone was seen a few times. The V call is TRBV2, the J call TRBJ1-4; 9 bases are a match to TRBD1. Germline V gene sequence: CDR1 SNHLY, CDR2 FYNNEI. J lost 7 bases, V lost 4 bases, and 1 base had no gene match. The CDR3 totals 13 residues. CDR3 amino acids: CASSGQGVEKLFF. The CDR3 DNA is TGTGCCAGCAGTGGACAGGGGGTTGAAAAACTGTTTTTT.

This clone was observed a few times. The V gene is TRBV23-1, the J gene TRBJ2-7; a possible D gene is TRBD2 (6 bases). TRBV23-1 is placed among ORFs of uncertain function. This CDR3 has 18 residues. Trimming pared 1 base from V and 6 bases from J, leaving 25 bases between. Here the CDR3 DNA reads TGCGCCAGCAGTCAATGTCTAGGGACGGGGGATTTTGTTGGCGAGCAGTACTTC. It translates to CASSQCLGTGDFVGEQYF.

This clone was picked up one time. CDR3 amino acids: CAISESGGDQPQHF. The CDR3 DNA reads as TGTGCCATCAGTGAGTCAGGCGGGGATCAGCCCCAGCATTTT. This chain joins TRBV10-3 and TRBJ1-5; D ambiguous. V dropped 0 bases and J dropped 5 bases, with 8 bases sitting between them. This CDR3 has 14 residues. Looked up from germline, CDR1 is ENHRY and CDR2 is SYGVKD.

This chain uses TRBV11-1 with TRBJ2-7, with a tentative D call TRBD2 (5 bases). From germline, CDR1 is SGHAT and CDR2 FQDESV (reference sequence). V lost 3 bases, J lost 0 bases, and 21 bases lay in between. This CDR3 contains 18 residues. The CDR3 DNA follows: TGTGCCAGCAGCTTGACAAATGCGGGTCTACCGAACTCCTACGAGCAGTACTTC. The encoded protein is CASSLTNAGLPNSYEQYF.